The rows below give T cell receptor beta chains drawn from one sample of a study of Ad26.COV2.S vaccination and SARS-CoV-2 variants. The repertoire was sequenced with immunoSEQ multiplex PCR; TCRdb's copy has only in-frame clones and lacks some. The top ten clones hold around 7.3% of a sample with some 370,000 clones, about four fifths of them seen once. Material: peripheral blood, obtained in a trial of Ad26.COV2.S vaccine versus placebo. The receptors here all came from a person aged 18 to 59 who received the Ad26.COV2.S COVID-19 vaccine or a placebo. CDR3s include the opening cysteine and the closing phenylalanine or tryptophan. The order of the fields is J gene, clone size, D gene, V gene, CDR3 DNA, CDR3 protein. A D gene is named only where the DNA matches it firmly. Clone size appears in some rows only: once, few, many, or a class for an expanded clone.

TRBJ2-3 | - | TRBD2 | TRBV12-5 | TGTGCTAGTGGTTCCGGGGCTAGCGGGGGAACAGATACGCAGTATTTT | CASGSGASGGTDTQYF
TRBJ1-3 | - | TRBD1 | TRBV6-5 | TGTGCCAGCAGAATCACTCGGACAGGCCGAAACACCATATATTTT | CASRITRTGRNTIYF
TRBJ2-3 | - | - | TRBV7-6 | TGTGCCAGCAGCTTCAGCGGACCCCAAGATACGCAGTATTTT | CASSFSGPQDTQYF
TRBJ1-1 | - | - | TRBV11-2 | TGTGCCAGCAGACAATTTGCGGGGGTGAACACTGAAGCTTTCTTT | CASRQFAGVNTEAFF
TRBJ1-2 | - | TRBD1 | TRBV24-1 | TGTGCCACCAGTGGCTCTGACAGGGGGAGATCAGGCTACACCTTC | CATSGSDRGRSGYTF
TRBJ2-3 | - | TRBD2 | TRBV9 | TGTGCCAGCAGCCCAGATAGCGGGGCCGATACGCAGTATTTT | CASSPDSGADTQYF
TRBJ1-2 | - | TRBD1 | TRBV19 | TGTGCCAGTAGTGAACCGGGACAGGCAATCTATGGCTACACCTTC | CASSEPGQAIYGYTF
TRBJ2-3 | - | - | TRBV2 | TGTGCCAGCAGTGACCTAGCCTCAGATACGCAGTATTTT | CASSDLASDTQYF
TRBJ2-5 | - | - | TRBV5-1 | TGCGCCAGCAGCCGGAGGGGTCAGGGAGGCTCGAAGACCCAGTACTTC | CASSRRGQGGSKTQYF
TRBJ2-2 | few | TRBD2 | TRBV6-5 | TGTGCCAGCACCCAACTTAGCGGGTACACCGGGGAGCTGTTTTTT | CASTQLSGYTGELFF
TRBJ2-1 | - | - | TRBV5-1 | TGCGCCAGCAGCATGGGGGACAAGCCTGCCGATGAGCAGTTCTTC | CASSMGDKPADEQFF
TRBJ2-1 | - | TRBD2 | TRBV6-5 | TGTGCCAGCCGACGAACTGGCGGGAGGGGCGAGCAGTTCTTC | CASRRTGGRGEQFF
TRBJ2-2 | - | - | TRBV5-4 | TGTGCCAGCAGCATCGACCACGCCACCGGGGAGCTGTTTTTT | CASSIDHATGELFF
TRBJ1-3 | few | - | TRBV7-2 | TGTGCCAGCAGCCCATACAGACATCCCTCTGGAAACACCATATATTTT | CASSPYRHPSGNTIYF
TRBJ2-2 | - | TRBD1 | TRBV3-1/TRBV3-2 | TGTGCCAGCAGCCGGGGACAGGGGAACGCGAACACCGGGGAGCTGTTTTTT | CASSRGQGNANTGELFF
TRBJ2-2 | - | - | TRBV19 | TGTGCCAGTCGCGACTCGAACACCGGGGAGCTGTTTTTT | CASRDSNTGELFF
TRBJ2-3 | - | - | TRBV2 | TGTGCCTGGAACGGACGGCGCACTAGCACAGATACGCAGTATTTT | CAWNGRRTSTDTQYF
TRBJ2-5 | - | TRBD2 | TRBV7-9 | TGTGCCAGCAGCTTAGGAGCTAGCGGGGACGAGACCCAGTACTTC | CASSLGASGDETQYF
TRBJ1-2 | once | - | TRBV5-4 | TGTGCCAGCAGCTTGGAGGGAGTAGGGGGCTACACCTTC | CASSLEGVGGYTF
TRBJ2-1 | - | - | TRBV19 | TGTGCCAGTAAGGCCCCCGAGAAAGCCAATGAGCAGTTCTTC | CASKAPEKANEQFF
TRBJ2-1 | - | - | TRBV7-6 | TGTGCCAGCAGCCCCCGGGGCGATGAGCAGTTCTTC | CASSPRGDEQFF
TRBJ2-7 | - | TRBD1 | TRBV24-1 | TGTGCCACCAGTGACCCGGACAGGGGTACCTACGAGCAGTACTTC | CATSDPDRGTYEQYF
TRBJ2-1 | - | - | TRBV19 | TGTGCCAGTCGCCCCTCCCTAGCCGGCCTATACAATGAGCAGTTCTTC | CASRPSLAGLYNEQFF
TRBJ1-1 | - | - | TRBV16 | TGTGCCAGCAGCTATGAACGGGGAACTGAAGCTTTCTTT | CASSYERGTEAFF
TRBJ1-2 | - | - | TRBV4-1 | TGCGCCAGCAGCCATGAGGGTGGCTACACCTTC | CASSHEGGYTF
TRBJ2-2 | - | TRBD2 | TRBV10-2 | TGCGCCAGCACCCGACTAGCGGGGGGGAAGACCGGGGAGCTGTTTTTT | CASTRLAGGKTGELFF
TRBJ1-2 | - | - | TRBV27 | TGTGCCAGCAGGCCATTTATACATGGAGGCTACACCTTC | CASRPFIHGGYTF
TRBJ2-2 | - | - | TRBV7-2 | TGTGCCAGCAGCTTAGTTCCGCGGTTTAAGACCACCGGGGAGCTGTTTTTT | CASSLVPRFKTTGELFF
TRBJ2-1 | - | TRBD2 | TRBV2 | TGTGCCAGCAGCCCCGGACTAGCGGAAGGCCATGAGCAGTTCTTC | CASSPGLAEGHEQFF
TRBJ2-1 | - | TRBD1 | TRBV5-6 | TGTGCCAGCAGCAGGACAGGGGACAATGAGCAGTTCTTC | CASSRTGDNEQFF
TRBJ1-2 | - | - | TRBV3-1/TRBV3-2 | TGTGCCAGCAGCCCGGAGGCCCTTTTGGGGGGCTACACCTTC | CASSPEALLGGYTF
TRBJ1-2 | - | TRBD1 | TRBV20-1 | TGCAGTGCTAGTTCCGACAGGGAGCGTGGCTACACCTTC | CSASSDRERGYTF
TRBJ2-1 | - | - | TRBV18 | TGTGCCAGCTCACCAACCAGAACCTACAATGAGCAGTTCTTC | CASSPTRTYNEQFF
TRBJ2-1 | few | - | TRBV6-5 | TGTGCCAGCACCGAAACCTGGTGGTCCTACAATGAGCAGTTCTTC | CASTETWWSYNEQFF
TRBJ2-7 | - | TRBD2 | TRBV9 | TGTGCCAGCAGCGTAGTTAGCGGGAGTATCGGTGAGCAGTACTTC | CASSVVSGSIGEQYF
TRBJ1-2 | - | - | TRBV18 | TGTGCCAGCTCACCTCAGGGACTAAGCAACTATGGCTACACCTTC | CASSPQGLSNYGYTF
TRBJ1-5 | - | - | TRBV12-3/TRBV12-4 | TGTGCCAGCAGTAGGTCGAGCCAACCCCAGCATTTT | CASSRSSQPQHF
TRBJ2-3 | - | TRBD1 | TRBV24-1 | TGTGCCACCAGCTCCTTCGGGACAGGGTTAAATACGCAGTATTTT | CATSSFGTGLNTQYF
TRBJ1-2 | - | - | TRBV28 | TGTGCCAGCAGATTCAAAAGTGGCTACACCTTC | CASRFKSGYTF
TRBJ2-7 | - | - | TRBV5-4 | TGTGCCAGCAGCCCAGCAGGGGACCACGAGCAGTACTTC | CASSPAGDHEQYF
TRBJ1-6 | - | - | TRBV7-2 | TGTGCCAGCAGCTTAGATTCGCTTTCACCCCTCCACTTT | CASSLDSLSPLHF